This entry lists 11 T cell receptor beta chains sequenced from one sample in a study of shared clonotypes between healthy human individuals. Using immunoSEQ multiplex PCR, the repertoire was profiled, and TCRdb retains in-frame clones only, with some absent. The top ten clones hold 1.5% of a sample with about 1 million clones, 70% to 80% of them seen once. Sequencing input: memory CD4+ T cells sorted from blood. Noted subset: CD45RA-negative fraction. These TCRs come from a young man in good health.

The CDR3 here is CSARPAVEQYF. The CDR3 DNA reads TGCAGTGCTCGCCCGGCGGTCGAGCAGTACTTC. This chain uses TRBV20-1 with TRBJ2-7; D uncertain. From germline, CDR1 is DFQATT and CDR2 SNEGSKA (reference sequence). The CDR3 is made up of 11 amino acids. Deletions cut 5 bases from V and 6 bases from J, with 11 bases between.

The chain recombines TRBV9 with TRBJ2-2; the D is unclear. This CDR3 has 17 residues. In germline, CDR1 is SGDLS, CDR2 YYNGEE. The V gene lost 0 bases and the J gene lost 5 bases, with 17 bases spanning the gap. The CDR3 sequence is CASSVAYSVSETGELFF. CDR3 bases: TGTGCCAGCAGCGTAGCTTACTCCGTTTCGGAGACCGGGGAGCTGTTTTTT.

The genes are TRBV7-8 and TRBJ2-4; possible D gene TRBD1, 5 bases. The CDR3 length is 14 residues. The V end was cut by 0 bases, the J end by 5 bases, with 8 bases between. Per germline, CDR1 SGHVS and CDR2 FQNEAQ. The CDR3 sequence: CASSLAQGQNIQYF. The CDR3 region has the DNA TGTGCCAGCAGCTTAGCCCAGGGTCAAAACATTCAGTACTTC. Full variable domain (outside the CDR3, taken from reference TRBV7-8 and TRBJ2-4): GAGVSQSPRYKVAKRGQDVALRCDPISGHVSLFWYQQALGQGPEFLTYFQNEAQLDKSGLPSDRFFAERPEGSVSTLKIQRTQQEDSAVYLCASSLAQGQNIQYFGAGTRLSVL.

The chain carries TRBV28 and TRBJ1-4; D unclear. Per germline, CDR1 MDHEN and CDR2 SYDVKM. The CDR3 totals 12 residues. The germline V and J ends were trimmed by 7 bases and 7 bases, with 10 bases remaining between them. Here the CDR3 DNA reads TGTGCCAGCAACTACCGCGGTGAAAAACTGTTTTTT. Translation: CASNYRGEKLFF.

This clone has only a few counts. V is TRBV19 and J is TRBJ1-2; the D is unclear. V dropped 5 bases and J dropped 8 bases, with 9 bases sitting between them. The CDR3 is 11 residues long. The germline CDR1 and CDR2 sequences are LNHDA and SQIVND (reference sequence). The CDR3 DNA reads as TGTGCCAGTAGTGTCTCTTGGGGCTACACCTTC. Encoded protein: CASSVSWGYTF.

The table lists this clone with many counts. This chain connects TRBV5-1 to TRBJ2-3, with D hard to call. The V gene's germline CDR1 is SGHRS and CDR2 YFSETQ. This CDR3 is 11 amino acids long. V lost 0 bases and J lost 12, with 8 bases in between. The CDR3 protein is CASSLEAFQYF. In DNA form, the CDR3 reads TGCGCCAGCAGCTTGGAAGCATTCCAGTATTTT.

The gene calls are TRBV5-4 and TRBJ1-2, with D possibly being TRBD1 (6 bases). Trimming removed 5 bases from V and 4 bases from J, with 12 bases in between. Per germline, CDR1 SGHNT and CDR2 YYREEE (reference sequence). The CDR3 has 13 amino acids. CDR3 sequence (DNA): TGTGCCAGCAGATTCGACAGGACCTATGGCTACACCTTC. It is translated as CASRFDRTYGYTF.

The J gene is TRBJ1-5, the V gene TRBV19; TRBD1 agrees at 8 bases. Germline values: CDR1 LNHDA, CDR2 SQIVND (reference sequence). Losses at the gene ends were 3 bases for V and 4 bases for J; bases not matched to a gene: 2. The CDR3 is 14 amino acids. For the CDR3, the DNA is TGTGCCAGTAGTATCACAGGGGGAAATCAGCCCCAGCATTTT. This translates into CASSITGGNQPQHF.

This clone was found once. The chain combines TRBV5-1 with TRBJ2-7, with 7 bases matching TRBD1. Germline CDR1 is SGHRS and CDR2 is YFSETQ. V shed 7 bases and J 3 bases; nucleotides not matched to a gene: 10. The CDR3 is 14 amino acids. The DNA for the CDR3 is TGCGCCAGCCGCCTGGTAGGGGGCAGCTACGAGCAGTACTTC. It specifies CASRLVGGSYEQYF. Full variable domain (remainder filled in from reference TRBV5-1 and TRBJ2-7): KAGVTQTPRYLIKTRGQQVTLSCSPISGHRSVSWYQQTPGQGLQFLFEYFSETQRNKGNFPGRFSGRQFSNSRSEMNVSTLELGDSALYLCASRLVGGSYEQYFGPGTRLTVT.

Comment on this clone: This may be a read error, as it is one base from a much larger clone. The sample carries other DNA sequences with the same CDR3. The J gene is TRBJ2-2, the V gene TRBV7-9; no clear D. The V gene's germline CDR1 is SEHNR and CDR2 FQNEAQ (reference sequence). This CDR3 contains 11 residues. The germline V and J ends were trimmed by 5 bases and 2 bases, with 0 bases remaining between them. The DNA of the CDR3 is TGTGCCAGCAGCAACACCGGGGAGCTGTTTTTT. Protein: CASSNTGELFF.

This clone was seen a single time. The J gene is TRBJ1-5, the V gene TRBV6-1; D not resolved. The V and J ends lost 1 base and 4 bases respectively, with 5 bases between them. CDR1 and CDR2 from the germline V gene are MNHNS and SASEGT. The CDR3 covers 13 residues. CDR3 sequence (DNA): TGTGCCAGCAGTGAAGTTAGAAATCAGCCCCAGCATTTT. Translation gives CASSEVRNQPQHF.